This entry lists 20 T cell receptor beta chains sequenced from one sample in a study of T cell responses to AZD1222 COVID-19 vaccine. Data came from immunoSEQ multiplex PCR; TCRdb stores just in-frame clones and leaves some out. This sample has under 200,000 clones, with approximately 91% found just once. The specimen comprised peripheral blood, sampled on day 0 of AZD1222 vaccination. The receptor source for this set is an adult in good health.

V usage is TRBV28 and J usage is TRBJ2-1; TRBD2 matches at 16 bases. Germline V gives CDR1 MDHEN, CDR2 SYDVKM. The length of the CDR3 is 16 residues. The V segment lost 4 bases and the J segment 8 bases; nucleotides outside the gene matches: 5. CDR3 in DNA: TGTGCCAGCAGTTACTCCGGGACTAGCGGGGGGGATGAGCAGTTCTTC. It specifies CASSYSGTSGGDEQFF.

This chain joins TRBV5-4 and TRBJ2-7; 13 bases are a match to TRBD2. This CDR3 has 16 amino acids. Per germline, CDR1 SGHNT and CDR2 YYREEE (reference sequence). Losses at the gene ends were 4 bases for V and 3 bases for J; bases not matched to a gene: 7. The CDR3 region has the DNA TGTGCCAGCAGCAGAGGGGGACTAGCGGGGAACTACGAGCAGTACTTC. This codes for CASSRGGLAGNYEQYF.

This sequence joins TRBV7-2 and TRBJ1-2; 11 nucleotides align to TRBD1. Germline CDR1 SGHTA, CDR2 FQGNSA. V shed 5 bases, J shed 10 bases, and the junction held 9 bases outside the gene matches. CDR3 size: 14 residues. The CDR3, as DNA: TGTGCCAGCAGCGCCTATCCGGGACAGGGGGTCTACACCTTC. Its translation is CASSAYPGQGVYTF.

The rearrangement uses TRBV13 and TRBJ2-5; D is perhaps TRBD2 (5 bases). Germline V gives CDR1 PRHDT, CDR2 FYEKMQ (reference sequence). The CDR3 totals 14 residues. Trimming removed 5 bases from V and 5 bases from J, with 15 bases in between. This chain's CDR3 is CASSAAGSGETQYF. CDR3 DNA sequence: TGTGCCAGCAGCGCCGCGGGTTCCGGGGAGACCCAGTACTTC.

V is TRBV28 and J is TRBJ1-1; 7 bases agree with TRBD1. CDR3 length: 15 residues. Looked up from germline, CDR1 is MDHEN and CDR2 is SYDVKM. Trimming at V came to 5 bases and at J to 0 bases, leaving 6 bases not matched to a gene. CDR3 sequence reads: CASSGQGVMNTEAFF. The CDR3 region has the DNA TGTGCCAGCAGTGGGCAGGGGGTAATGAACACTGAAGCTTTCTTT.

This rearrangement joins TRBV3-1 (or the pseudogene TRBV3-2) to TRBJ2-7, with 8 nucleotides matching TRBD2. Losses at the gene ends were 1 base for V and 5 bases for J; bases not matched to a gene: 10. The CDR3 is 16 residues long. Germline CDR1 is LGHDT and CDR2 is YNNKEL (reference sequence). CDR3 sequence: CASSQVGSGSVHEQYF. CDR3 in DNA: TGTGCCAGCAGCCAAGTTGGAAGCGGGAGCGTCCACGAGCAGTACTTC.

The V and J genes are TRBV25-1 and TRBJ2-7; possibly TRBD1 for D (5 bases). Trimming removed 7 bases from V and 3 bases from J, with 16 bases in between. The germline CDR1 and CDR2 sequences are MGHDK and SYGVNS. The CDR3 sequence is 14 residues long. In DNA form, the CDR3 reads TGTGCCAGCACCGCGTCAGGGCTAAACTACGAGCAGTACTTC. Translation: CASTASGLNYEQYF.

This rearrangement joins TRBV25-1 to TRBJ2-1; 9 bases line up with TRBD2. Per the germline V gene, CDR1 is MGHDK and CDR2 is SYGVNS. This CDR3 comprises 14 residues. Trimming at V came to 8 bases and at J to 8 bases, leaving 10 bases not matched to a gene. The CDR3 region is CASGSAGGPHEQFF. DNA of the CDR3: TGTGCCAGCGGGTCCGCGGGAGGGCCGCATGAGCAGTTCTTC.

The chain joins TRBV5-8 to TRBJ2-7; D is unclear. V was shortened by 2 bases and J by 3 bases, with 9 bases between the two germline ends. The CDR3 sequence is 13 residues long. Germline CDR1 is SGHTS and CDR2 is YDEGEE. The CDR3 sequence: CASSLQTVYEQYF. The DNA of the CDR3 is TGTGCCAGCAGCTTACAAACAGTCTACGAGCAGTACTTC.

V gene TRBV6-5 combines with J gene TRBJ1-1; no definite D call. The CDR3 length is 14 residues. V was clipped by 1 base and J by 1 base, with 7 bases between them. Germline V lookup: CDR1 MNHEY, CDR2 SVGAGI. CDR3 nucleotide sequence: TGTGCCAGCAGTTACTTAGGGCAGAACACTGAAGCTTTCTTT. This translates into CASSYLGQNTEAFF.

This clone is a singleton in its sample. The J gene is TRBJ1-2, the V gene TRBV27, with 7 positions matching TRBD1. This CDR3 comprises 17 residues. Germline trimming cut 0 bases from V and 6 bases from J; bases unmatched to any gene: 13. CDR1 is MNHEY, CDR2 SMNVEV, per germline (reference sequence). This CDR3 is CASSLSGARGRGDGYTF. CDR3 sequence (DNA): TGTGCCAGCAGTTTATCAGGCGCGAGGGGGCGCGGAGATGGCTACACCTTC.

The chain is built from TRBV19 and TRBJ2-3, with 9 nucleotides matching TRBD2. Germline values: CDR1 LNHDA, CDR2 SQIVND (reference sequence). The CDR3 runs to 16 residues. V was pared by 2 bases and J by 6 bases, with 9 bases of the junction left unmatched. CDR3 protein: CASSIWGGGAVDTQYF. DNA of the CDR3: TGTGCCAGTAGTATATGGGGCGGGGGGGCCGTCGATACGCAGTATTTT.

This chain uses TRBV9 with TRBJ1-5; the match to TRBD1 covers 8 bases. V shed 3 bases and J 6 bases; nucleotides not matched to a gene: 8. Germline V gene lookup returns CDR1 SGDLS and CDR2 YYNGEE. The CDR3 length is 15 residues. CDR3 sequence reads: CASSETGGSGQPQHF. The CDR3 bases are TGTGCCAGCAGCGAAACAGGGGGTTCAGGTCAGCCCCAGCATTTT.

The chain recombines TRBV28 with TRBJ1-1; D ambiguous. There are 13 residues in the CDR3. Germline V gives CDR1 MDHEN, CDR2 SYDVKM. V lost 4 bases and J 5 bases, leaving 11 bases between the germline ends. For the CDR3, the DNA is TGTGCCAGCAGTTCCTCGGTGGTGACTGAAGCTTTCTTT. As protein: CASSSSVVTEAFF. Drawing the rest from reference TRBV28 and TRBJ1-1, the complete variable domain is DVKVTQSSRYLVKRTGEKVFLECVQDMDHENMFWYRQDPGLGLRLIYFSYDVKMKEKGDIPEGYSVSREKKERFSLILESASTNQTSMYLCASSSSVVTEAFFGQGTRLTVV.

The chain links TRBV5-1 to TRBJ2-3; 14 positions match TRBD2. Unmatched junction bases numbered 5, after V lost 6 bases and J lost 8 bases. Germline V lookup: CDR1 SGHRS, CDR2 YFSETQ. CDR3 length: 14 amino acids. The CDR3 DNA reads as TGCGCCAGCACCGTGACTAGCGGGGGGGGTACGCAGTATTTT. Protein: CASTVTSGGGTQYF.

This sequence joins TRBV6-6 and TRBJ2-7; no definite D call. Germline CDR1 reads MNHNY; CDR2 reads SVGAGI (reference sequence). CDR3 length equals 13 residues. With 0 bases removed from V and 6 bases from J, the gap between germline ends came to 9 bases. The DNA of the CDR3 is TGTGCCAGCAGTTACTCCCCCGGCGGCGAGCAGTACTTC. This codes for CASSYSPGGEQYF.

The rearrangement joins TRBV27 to TRBJ2-2; no reliable D call. Germline V gives CDR1 MNHEY, CDR2 SMNVEV (reference sequence). The CDR3 consists of 16 residues. V lost 2 bases, J lost 0 bases, and 10 bases lay in between. CDR3: CASSLGWAANTGELFF. CDR3 nucleotide sequence: TGTGCCAGCAGTTTAGGGTGGGCAGCGAACACCGGGGAGCTGTTTTTT.

A single count supports this clone. This sequence joins TRBV5-1 and TRBJ1-4; D gene ambiguous. The CDR3 sequence is 15 residues long. Germline V CDR1 and CDR2: SGHRS, YFSETQ. Trimming took 7 bases from V and 7 from J, leaving 20 bases between them. The CDR3 is CASGPATSTVEKLFF. The DNA of the CDR3 is TGCGCCAGCGGACCCGCAACGTCCACGGTTGAAAAACTGTTTTTT.

V is TRBV4-2 and J is TRBJ2-3, with 10 nucleotides matching TRBD2. CDR1 and CDR2 from the germline V gene are LGHNA and YNFKEQ. The CDR3 runs to 16 residues. V gave up 1 base and J gave up 2 bases; unmatched junction bases: 3. The CDR3: CASSQVLAGTTDTQYF. In DNA, the CDR3 is TGTGCCAGCAGCCAAGTACTAGCGGGGACCACAGATACGCAGTATTTT.

This chain links TRBV27 with TRBJ2-1; TRBD1 matches at 7 bases. Per germline, CDR1 MNHEY and CDR2 SMNVEV (reference sequence). With V trimmed by 5 bases and J by 7 bases, 17 bases remained unmatched. The CDR3 sequence is 17 residues long. As DNA, the CDR3 is TGTGCCAGCAGTATCCTCCCTCGGACAGGAAGTCATAATGAGCAGTTCTTC. Translation gives CASSILPRTGSHNEQFF.